Sequencing of this TCR beta chain was carried out in a study of shared clonotypes between healthy human individuals. Study-wide results and limits: In contrast to clonotypes shared by all four donors, non-shared clonotypes had lower generation probabilities.

Details on this clone: The antigen is undetermined.

The CDR3 covers 13 residues. Germline CDR1 reads MDHEN; CDR2 reads SYDVKM. Trimming stripped 2 bases from V and 6 bases from J, with 9 bases between. Naive CD8 cells lacked CD45RO and underwent positive selection for CCR7, leaving out terminally differentiated effector memory CD45RA+ cells. The method was immunoSEQ multiplex PCR; TCRdb's version includes in-frame clones alone and lacks a portion of them. The table has 800,000 or so clones, around 96% seen once. This receptor was identified in a man aged 25 to 40 in good health. This chain uses TRBV28 with TRBJ2-3; D is uncertain. Specimen: naive CD8+ T cells sorted from blood. The CDR3 region has the DNA TGTGCCAGCAGTTTAGGGCAGGTGGATACGCAGTATTTT. Encoded protein: CASSLGQVDTQYF.